Shown below are 21 T cell receptor beta chains from a single sample sequenced in a study of blood T cell repertoires in COVID-19. The table came from immunoSEQ multiplex PCR; TCRdb's copy has only in-frame clones and leaves some out. Of more than 250,000 clones detected, around 90% appear once; the ten largest clones hold 1%. Sequenced material: peripheral blood. The receptors here all came from a man aged 45-65 years with active or convalescent COVID-19.

The gene calls are TRBV11-2 and TRBJ2-1, with D possibly matching TRBD2 (6 bases). V lost 5 bases and J lost 3, with 8 bases in between. CDR3 size: 13 residues. From germline, CDR1 is SGHAT and CDR2 FQNNGV. In nucleotides, the CDR3 is TGTGCCAGCAGCCAGGGACTCTACAATGAGCAGTTCTTC. Translating gives CASSQGLYNEQFF.

The chain carries TRBV30 and TRBJ2-3; perhaps TRBD1 as D (5 bases). The V gene lost 2 bases and the J gene lost 3 bases, with 9 bases spanning the gap. Germline V gene lookup returns CDR1 GTSNPN and CDR2 SVGIG (reference sequence). This CDR3 spans 13 amino acids. CDR3 amino acids: CAWSFAGTDTQYF. The CDR3 DNA is TGTGCCTGGAGTTTCGCAGGGACAGATACGCAGTATTTT.

This clone has more than one count but fewer than ten. V is TRBV7-9 and J is TRBJ1-3, with D possibly matching TRBD1 (5 bases). V lost 5 bases and J 6 bases, leaving 11 bases between the germline ends. CDR1 SEHNR and CDR2 FQNEAQ come from the germline V gene (reference sequence). This CDR3 spans 13 amino acids. This CDR3 is CASSPGHLNTIYF. CDR3 in DNA: TGTGCCAGCAGCCCCGGACATCTAAACACCATATATTTT. The full variable domain, in which reference TRBV7-9 and TRBJ1-3 provide the parts outside the CDR3, is DTGVSQNPRHKITKRGQNVTFRCDPISEHNRLYWYRQTLGQGPEFLTYFQNEAQLEKSRLLSDRFSAERPKGSFSTLEIQRTEQGDSAMYLCASSPGHLNTIYFGEGSWLTVV.

A single count supports this clone. V gene TRBV4-3 combines with J gene TRBJ1-1; TRBD1 matches at 7 bases. Germline trimming cut 0 bases from V and 3 bases from J; bases unmatched to any gene: 7. This CDR3 spans 16 amino acids. From germline, CDR1 is LGHNA and CDR2 YSLEER. As DNA, the CDR3 is TGCGCCAGCAGCCAAGATTGGAGGGGGCGCGACACTGAAGCTTTCTTT. This sequence encodes CASSQDWRGRDTEAFF.

This sequence joins TRBV19 and TRBJ2-5, with D possibly TRBD1 on 7 matching bases. CDR1 is LNHDA and CDR2 is SQIVND in the germline V gene (reference sequence). CDR3 size: 13 residues. The V and J ends lost 2 bases and 11 bases respectively, with 15 bases between them. The CDR3 sequence is CASSIRHRGGQYF. CDR3 bases: TGTGCCAGTAGTATACGGCACAGGGGAGGACAGTACTTC. The full variable domain, with the rest looked up from reference TRBV19 and TRBJ2-5, is DGGITQSPKYLFRKEGQNVTLSCEQNLNHDAMYWYRQDPGQGLRLIYYSQIVNDFQKGDIAEGYSVSREKKESFPLTVTSAQKNPTAFYLCASSIRHRGGQYFGPGTRLLVL.

The count of this clone is one. The chain couples TRBV5-6 to TRBJ1-2, with TRBD1 matching 7 bases. This CDR3 has 13 residues. Germline V gene data show CDR1 as SGHDT and CDR2 as YYEEEE. Germline trimming cut 4 bases from V and 5 bases from J; bases unmatched to any gene: 5. The CDR3 protein is CASSPQGDYGYTF. The CDR3 DNA reads as TGTGCCAGCAGCCCGCAGGGGGATTATGGCTACACCTTC.

The chain joins TRBV6-5 to TRBJ2-3; TRBD2 might be the D (6 bases). V was clipped by 3 bases and J by 2 bases, with 12 bases between them. The germline V gene has CDR1 MNHEY and CDR2 SVGAGI. The CDR3 sequence is 15 residues long. DNA for the CDR3: TGTGCCAGCAGTTATGGCGGGGTGCTCACAGATACGCAGTATTTT. This gives the protein CASSYGGVLTDTQYF.

This clone showed up just once. V usage is TRBV4-3 and J usage is TRBJ2-5; 10 nucleotides line up with TRBD2. Trimming cost V 0 bases and J 3 bases; bases outside gene matches: 10. CDR3 size: 18 residues. Per the germline V gene, CDR1 is LGHNA and CDR2 is YSLEER. The CDR3 DNA is TGCGCCAGCAGCCAAGATTCAGCGGGGGGGCCAGTCGAAGAGACCCAGTACTTC. Protein product: CASSQDSAGGPVEETQYF.

The rearrangement joins TRBV7-8 to TRBJ2-1; TRBD2 might be the D (6 bases). This CDR3 is built from 16 residues. The V and J ends lost 1 base and 4 bases respectively, with 14 bases between them. CDR1 is SGHVS, CDR2 FQNEAQ, per germline. The CDR3 DNA reads as TGTGCCAGCAGCTTAGTGGGGGGAGTAGGTTACAATGAGCAGTTCTTC. This gives the protein CASSLVGGVGYNEQFF. Combining the CDR3 with reference TRBV7-8 and TRBJ2-1 gives the whole variable domain GAGVSQSPRYKVAKRGQDVALRCDPISGHVSLFWYQQALGQGPEFLTYFQNEAQLDKSGLPSDRFFAERPEGSVSTLKIQRTQQEDSAVYLCASSLVGGVGYNEQFFGPGTRLTVL.

The sample holds a few counts of this clone. The V call is TRBV7-2, the J call TRBJ1-6; D is possibly TRBD1 (5 bases). The CDR3 sequence is 15 residues long. The V gene's germline CDR1 is SGHTA and CDR2 FQGNSA. V dropped 1 base and J dropped 9 bases, with 13 bases sitting between them. CDR3 in amino acids: CASSLVGDWSSPLHF. CDR3 bases: TGTGCCAGCAGCTTAGTAGGGGATTGGAGTTCACCCCTCCACTTT. Looking up the rest from reference TRBV7-2 and TRBJ1-6 gives the full variable domain: GAGVSQSPSNKVTEKGKDVELRCDPISGHTALYWYRQSLGQGLEFLIYFQGNSAPDKSGLPSDRFSAERTGGSVSTLTIQRTQQEDSAVYLCASSLVGDWSSPLHFGNGTRLTVT.

This chain links TRBV7-2 with TRBJ1-1; 10 nucleotides agree with TRBD1. Germline CDR1 reads SGHTA; CDR2 reads FQGNSA. Germline trimming cut 5 bases from V and 5 bases from J; bases unmatched to any gene: 8. The CDR3 covers 15 residues. The CDR3 loop is CASSPWDRGGTEAFF. The CDR3 bases are TGTGCCAGCAGCCCGTGGGACAGGGGAGGAACTGAAGCTTTCTTT.

This chain links TRBV7-8 with TRBJ1-3; 9 nucleotides align to TRBD1. Germline lookup yields CDR1 SGHVS and CDR2 FQNEAQ. The V and J ends lost 5 bases and 11 bases, in that order; junction bases with no gene match: 7. CDR3 size: 13 residues. The CDR3 DNA reads as TGTGCCAGCAGCCCCGGGACAGGGTCACCCATATATTTT. Residues: CASSPGTGSPIYF.

The chain joins TRBV6-5 to TRBJ2-7, with D possibly TRBD1 on 6 matching bases. The germline CDR1 and CDR2 sequences are MNHEY and SVGAGI. This CDR3 region has 16 residues. Trimming took 0 bases from V and 0 from J, leaving 12 bases between them. The CDR3 DNA is TGTGCCAGCAGTTACTCTGGGGGCGCGACCTCCTACGAGCAGTACTTC. This encodes CASSYSGGATSYEQYF.

This clone was detected only a few times. The rearrangement links TRBV3-1 (or the pseudogene TRBV3-2) to TRBJ2-1; 8 nucleotides agree with TRBD2. CDR3 length equals 14 residues. The junction had 15 bases not matched to a gene; V was cut back by 11 bases and J by 9 bases. Germline loops: CDR1 LGHDT, CDR2 YNNKEL (reference sequence). CDR3 protein: CAAGKGLENGEQFF. The CDR3 DNA follows: TGTGCCGCCGGAAAGGGACTAGAAAATGGTGAGCAGTTCTTC.

This chain connects TRBV30 to TRBJ2-2; unclear D gene. In germline, CDR1 is GTSNPN, CDR2 SVGIG (reference sequence). Deletions cut 6 bases from V and 0 bases from J, with 8 bases between. CDR3 length: 13 residues. For the CDR3, the DNA is TGTGCCTGCCTCACTACGAACACCGGGGAGCTGTTTTTT. It translates to CACLTTNTGELFF.

The J gene is TRBJ1-5, the V gene TRBV19; D call uncertain. The germline V and J ends were trimmed by 3 bases and 6 bases, with 12 bases remaining between them. CDR1 is LNHDA, CDR2 SQIVND, per germline (reference sequence). The CDR3 totals 14 residues. CDR3 in DNA: TGTGCCAGTAGTATTCGGCAGCCAGGTCAGCCCCAGCATTTT. Protein: CASSIRQPGQPQHF.

This clone was found once. The V call is TRBV15, the J call TRBJ2-3, with D possibly TRBD2 on 6 matching bases. Trimming removed 1 base from V and 1 base from J, with 9 bases in between. The CDR3 covers 15 residues. Germline V CDR1 and CDR2: LNHNV, YYDKDF (reference sequence). The CDR3 protein is CATSRGEVGTDTQYF. The DNA for the CDR3 is TGTGCCACCAGCAGAGGGGAGGTTGGCACAGATACGCAGTATTTT.

The chain is built from TRBV11-2 and TRBJ2-4; 7 nucleotides line up with TRBD2. CDR3 length: 15 amino acids. Germline V gene data show CDR1 as SGHAT and CDR2 as FQNNGV. The junction had 5 bases not matched to a gene; V was cut back by 3 bases and J by 3 bases. The CDR3, as DNA: TGTGCCAGCAGCTTTGGTGCGGGGGACAAAAACATTCAGTACTTC. Translation gives CASSFGAGDKNIQYF.

This clone is a singleton in its sample. J is TRBJ2-7 and V is TRBV7-8; possibly TRBD1 for D (5 bases). Germline assignment: CDR1 SGHVS and CDR2 FQNEAQ. Trimming cost V 3 bases and J 0 bases, with 15 bases left between them. CDR3 size: 16 residues. The CDR3 spells CASSFGVSGISYEQYF. The CDR3 region has the DNA TGTGCCAGCAGCTTTGGGGTGTCAGGGATCTCCTACGAGCAGTACTTC.

V usage is TRBV2 and J usage is TRBJ2-3; a weak D match, TRBD2 (6 bases). This CDR3 comprises 14 residues. V was clipped by 6 bases and J by 2 bases, with 12 bases between them. Germline CDR1 is SNHLY and CDR2 is FYNNEI. The CDR3 loop is CASSYWGDTDTQYF. The CDR3 nucleotides read TGTGCCAGCAGCTACTGGGGGGACACAGATACGCAGTATTTT.

This sequence joins TRBV5-8 and TRBJ1-6; D not certain. Germline assignment: CDR1 SGHTS and CDR2 YDEGEE. Trimming took 4 bases from V and 7 from J, leaving 9 bases between them. The CDR3 totals 13 residues. The CDR3, as DNA: TGTGCCAGCAGCGTTGTGGCCAATTCACCCCTCCACTTT. It translates to CASSVVANSPLHF.